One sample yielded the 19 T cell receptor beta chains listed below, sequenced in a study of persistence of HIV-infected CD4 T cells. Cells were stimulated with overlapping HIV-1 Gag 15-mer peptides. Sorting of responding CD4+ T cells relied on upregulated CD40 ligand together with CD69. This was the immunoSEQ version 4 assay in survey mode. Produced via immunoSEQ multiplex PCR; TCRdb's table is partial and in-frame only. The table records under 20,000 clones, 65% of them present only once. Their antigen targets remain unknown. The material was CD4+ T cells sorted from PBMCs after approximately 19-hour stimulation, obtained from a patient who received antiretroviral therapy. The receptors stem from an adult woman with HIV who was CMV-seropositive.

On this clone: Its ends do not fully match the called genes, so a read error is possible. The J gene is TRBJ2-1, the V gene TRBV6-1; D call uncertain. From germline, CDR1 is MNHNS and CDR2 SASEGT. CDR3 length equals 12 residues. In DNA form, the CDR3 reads TGTGCCAGCAGGGAAGAGGACAATGAGCAGTTCTTC. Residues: CASREEDNEQFF.

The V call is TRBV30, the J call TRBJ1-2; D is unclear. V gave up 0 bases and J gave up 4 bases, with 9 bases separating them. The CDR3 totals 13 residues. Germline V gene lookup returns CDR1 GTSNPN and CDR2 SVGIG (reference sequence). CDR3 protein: CAWSVPDRYGYTF. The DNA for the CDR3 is TGTGCCTGGAGTGTTCCAGACCGCTATGGCTACACCTTC.

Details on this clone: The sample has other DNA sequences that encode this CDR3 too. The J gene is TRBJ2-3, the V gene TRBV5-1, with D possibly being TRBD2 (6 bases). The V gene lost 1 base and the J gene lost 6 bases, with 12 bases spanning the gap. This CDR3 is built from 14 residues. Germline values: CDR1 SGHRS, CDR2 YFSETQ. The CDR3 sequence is CASSLPGGGDTQYF. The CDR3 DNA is TGCGCCAGCAGCTTGCCCGGAGGAGGGGATACGCAGTATTTT. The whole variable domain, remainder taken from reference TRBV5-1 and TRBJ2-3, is KAGVTQTPRYLIKTRGQQVTLSCSPISGHRSVSWYQQTPGQGLQFLFEYFSETQRNKGNFPGRFSGRQFSNSRSEMNVSTLELGDSALYLCASSLPGGGDTQYFGPGTRLTVL.

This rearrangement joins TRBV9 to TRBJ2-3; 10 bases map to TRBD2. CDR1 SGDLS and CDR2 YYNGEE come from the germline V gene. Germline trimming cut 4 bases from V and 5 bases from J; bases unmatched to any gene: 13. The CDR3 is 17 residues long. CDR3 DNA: TGTGCCAGCAGCCGGACTAGCGGTGCCCTTGGGGGAGATACGCAGTATTTT. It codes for CASSRTSGALGGDTQYF.

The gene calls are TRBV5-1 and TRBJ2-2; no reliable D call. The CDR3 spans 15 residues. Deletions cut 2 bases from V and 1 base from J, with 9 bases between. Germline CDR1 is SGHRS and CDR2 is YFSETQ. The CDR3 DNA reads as TGCGCCAGCAGCTTAAATAATTTGAACACCGGGGAGCTGTTTTTT. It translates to CASSLNNLNTGELFF.

The CDR3 protein is CASSHRDYGYTF. The CDR3 DNA is TGCGCCAGCAGCCACAGGGACTATGGCTACACCTTC. The chain joins TRBV10-2 to TRBJ1-2, with a tentative D call TRBD1 (6 bases). Germline V gives CDR1 WSHSY, CDR2 SAAADI. The CDR3 loop spans 12 amino acids. V lost 6 bases to trimming and J lost 3 bases, with 8 bases between them.

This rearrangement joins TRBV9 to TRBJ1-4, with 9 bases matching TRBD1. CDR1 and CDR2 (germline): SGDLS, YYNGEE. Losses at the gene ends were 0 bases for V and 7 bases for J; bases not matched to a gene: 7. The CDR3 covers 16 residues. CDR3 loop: CASSVGTGASGEKLFF. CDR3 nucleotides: TGTGCCAGCAGCGTAGGGACAGGGGCCTCGGGTGAAAAACTGTTTTTT.

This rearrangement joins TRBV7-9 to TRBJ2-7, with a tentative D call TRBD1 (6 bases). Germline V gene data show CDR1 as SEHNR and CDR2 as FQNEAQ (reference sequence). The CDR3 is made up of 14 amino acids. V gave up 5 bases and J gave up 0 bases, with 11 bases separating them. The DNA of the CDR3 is TGTGCCAGCAGCCCTGGGGGCCTCTCCTACGAGCAGTACTTC. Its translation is CASSPGGLSYEQYF. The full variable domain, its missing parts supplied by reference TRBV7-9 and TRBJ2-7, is DTGVSQNPRHKITKRGQNVTFRCDPISEHNRLYWYRQTLGQGPEFLTYFQNEAQLEKSRLLSDRFSAERPKGSFSTLEIQRTEQGDSAMYLCASSPGGLSYEQYFGPGTRLTVT.

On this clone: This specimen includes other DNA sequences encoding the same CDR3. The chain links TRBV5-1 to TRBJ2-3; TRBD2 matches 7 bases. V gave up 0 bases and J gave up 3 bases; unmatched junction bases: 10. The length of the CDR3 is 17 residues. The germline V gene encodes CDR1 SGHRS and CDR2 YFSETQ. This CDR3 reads CASSLERGRDLTDTQYF. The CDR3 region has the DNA TGCGCCAGCAGCTTGGAGCGGGGACGAGATTTGACAGATACGCAGTATTTT.

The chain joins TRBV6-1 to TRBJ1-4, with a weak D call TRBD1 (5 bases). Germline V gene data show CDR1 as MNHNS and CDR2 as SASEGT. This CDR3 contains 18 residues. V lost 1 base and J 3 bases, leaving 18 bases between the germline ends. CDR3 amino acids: CASSEVLLAGPSNEKLFF. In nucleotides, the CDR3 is TGTGCCAGCAGTGAAGTCCTACTGGCGGGACCCTCTAATGAAAAACTGTTTTTT.

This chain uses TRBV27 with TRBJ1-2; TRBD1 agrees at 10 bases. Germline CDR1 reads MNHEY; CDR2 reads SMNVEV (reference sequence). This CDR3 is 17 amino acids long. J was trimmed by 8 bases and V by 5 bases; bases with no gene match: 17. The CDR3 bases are TGTGCCAGCAGTCCACGGGACAGGGGATCGGCGTTTGGAGGCTACACCTTC. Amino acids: CASSPRDRGSAFGGYTF.

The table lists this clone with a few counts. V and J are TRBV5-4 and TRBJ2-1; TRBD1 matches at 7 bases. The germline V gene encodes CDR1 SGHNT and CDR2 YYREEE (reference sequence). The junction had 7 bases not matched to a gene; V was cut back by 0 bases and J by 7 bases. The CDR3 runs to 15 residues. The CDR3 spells CASSLVGRGTNEQFF. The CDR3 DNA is TGTGCCAGCAGCTTGGTGGGCAGGGGGACAAATGAGCAGTTCTTC.

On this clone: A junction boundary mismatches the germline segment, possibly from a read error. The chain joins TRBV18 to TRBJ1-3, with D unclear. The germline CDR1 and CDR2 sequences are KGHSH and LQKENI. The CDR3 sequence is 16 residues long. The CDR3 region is CASSAPPGYSGNTIYF. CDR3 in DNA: TGTGCCAGCTCAGCACCCCCTGGGTACTCTGGAAACACCATATATTTT.

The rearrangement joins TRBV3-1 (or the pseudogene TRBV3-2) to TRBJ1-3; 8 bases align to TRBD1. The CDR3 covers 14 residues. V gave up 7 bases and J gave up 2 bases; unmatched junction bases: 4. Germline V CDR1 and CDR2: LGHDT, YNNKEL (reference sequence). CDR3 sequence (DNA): TGTGCCAGCAAAGGACAGGGCGCTGGAAACACCATATATTTT. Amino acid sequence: CASKGQGAGNTIYF.

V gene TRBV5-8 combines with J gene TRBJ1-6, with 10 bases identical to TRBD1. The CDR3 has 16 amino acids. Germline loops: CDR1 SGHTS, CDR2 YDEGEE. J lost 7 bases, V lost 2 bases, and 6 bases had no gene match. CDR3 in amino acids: CASSLGQGDQNSPLHF. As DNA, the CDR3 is TGTGCCAGCAGCTTAGGACAGGGGGATCAAAATTCACCCCTCCACTTT.

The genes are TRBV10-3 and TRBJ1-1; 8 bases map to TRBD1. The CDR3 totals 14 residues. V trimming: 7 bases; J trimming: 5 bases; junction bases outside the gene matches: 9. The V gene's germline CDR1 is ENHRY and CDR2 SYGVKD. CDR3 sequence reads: CAINGQGARTEAFF. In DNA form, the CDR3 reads TGTGCCATCAACGGGCAGGGGGCGCGGACTGAAGCTTTCTTT.

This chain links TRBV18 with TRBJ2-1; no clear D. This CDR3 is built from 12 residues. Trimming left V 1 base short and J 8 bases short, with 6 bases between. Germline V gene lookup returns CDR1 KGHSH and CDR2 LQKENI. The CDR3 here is CASSPLSYEQFF. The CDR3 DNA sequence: TGTGCCAGCTCACCACTAAGCTATGAGCAGTTCTTC.

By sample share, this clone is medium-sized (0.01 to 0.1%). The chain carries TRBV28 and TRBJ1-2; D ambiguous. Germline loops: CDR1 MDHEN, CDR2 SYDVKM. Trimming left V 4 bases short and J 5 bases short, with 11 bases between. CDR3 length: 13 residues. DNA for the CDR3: TGTGCCAGCAGTTCAAGAGGCAGGTATGGCTACACCTTC. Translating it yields CASSSRGRYGYTF.

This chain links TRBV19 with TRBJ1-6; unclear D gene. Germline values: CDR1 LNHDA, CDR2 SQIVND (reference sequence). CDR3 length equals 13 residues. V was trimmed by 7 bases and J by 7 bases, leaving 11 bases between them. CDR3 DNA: TGTGCCAGTATGGGGTCAGTAAATTCACCCCTCCACTTT. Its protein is CASMGSVNSPLHF.